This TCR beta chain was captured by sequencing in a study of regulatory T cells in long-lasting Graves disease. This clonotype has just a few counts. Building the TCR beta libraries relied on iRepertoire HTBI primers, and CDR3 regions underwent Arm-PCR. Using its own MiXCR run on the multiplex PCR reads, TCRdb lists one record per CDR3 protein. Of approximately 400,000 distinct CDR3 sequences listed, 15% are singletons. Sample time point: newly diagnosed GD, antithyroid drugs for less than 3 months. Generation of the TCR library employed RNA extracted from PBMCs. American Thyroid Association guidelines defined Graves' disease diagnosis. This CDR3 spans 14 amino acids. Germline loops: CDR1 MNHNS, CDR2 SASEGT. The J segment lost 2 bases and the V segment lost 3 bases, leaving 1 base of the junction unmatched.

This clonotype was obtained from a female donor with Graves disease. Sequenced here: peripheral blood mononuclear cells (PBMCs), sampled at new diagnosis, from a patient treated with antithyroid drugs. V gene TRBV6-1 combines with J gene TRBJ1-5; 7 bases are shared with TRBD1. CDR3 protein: CASSDRGGNQPQHF. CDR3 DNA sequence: TGTGCCAGCAGTGACAGGGGGGGCAATCAGCCCCAGCATTTT.